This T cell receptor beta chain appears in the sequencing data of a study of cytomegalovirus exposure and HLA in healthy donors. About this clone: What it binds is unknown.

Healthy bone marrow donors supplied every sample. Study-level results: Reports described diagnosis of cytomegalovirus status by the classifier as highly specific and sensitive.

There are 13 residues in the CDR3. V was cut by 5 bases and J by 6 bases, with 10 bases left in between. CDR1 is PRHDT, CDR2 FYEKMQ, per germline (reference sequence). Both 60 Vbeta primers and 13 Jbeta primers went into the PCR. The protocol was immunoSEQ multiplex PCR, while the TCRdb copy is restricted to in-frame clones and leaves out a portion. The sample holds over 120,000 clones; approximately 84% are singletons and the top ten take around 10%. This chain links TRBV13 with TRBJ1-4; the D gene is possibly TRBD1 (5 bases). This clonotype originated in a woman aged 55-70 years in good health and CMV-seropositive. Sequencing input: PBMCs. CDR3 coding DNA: TGTGCCAGCAGCATCCTGACAGATGAAAAACTGTTTTTT. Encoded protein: CASSILTDEKLFF.